A selection of T cell receptor beta chains follows, all from one sample in a study of blood T cell repertoires in COVID-19. This table comes from immunoSEQ multiplex PCR, and its TCRdb copy is limited to in-frame clones, with some not included. This table holds around 400,000 clones, 70% to 90% found once. The sample comprised peripheral blood. These receptors all stem from a woman aged 55 to 70 with COVID-19, enrolled during active disease. The CDR3 runs from the conserved cysteine through the conserved F or W. A D gene is named only where the DNA matches it firmly. Rows may omit the clone size; those that give it use once, few, many or a size class.

J gene: TRBJ1-2
V gene: TRBV25-1
clone size: .
D gene: .
CDR3 protein: CASSDSGIRGYTF
CDR3 DNA: TGTGCCAGCAGTGACTCAGGGATTCGTGGCTACACCTTC

J gene: TRBJ1-1
V gene: TRBV6-5
clone size: .
D gene: TRBD1
CDR3 protein: CASSTRTGRTEAFF
CDR3 DNA: TGTGCCAGCAGTACCAGGACAGGGAGGACTGAAGCTTTCTTT

J gene: TRBJ2-3
V gene: TRBV29-1
clone size: .
D gene: .
CDR3 protein: CSARGIGDTQYF
CDR3 DNA: TGCAGCGCCCGCGGGATAGGGGATACGCAGTATTTT

J gene: TRBJ2-5
V gene: TRBV6-1
clone size: .
D gene: .
CDR3 protein: CASSEGRELKETQYF
CDR3 DNA: TGTGCCAGCAGTGAAGGCCGGGAGTTAAAAGAGACCCAGTACTTC

J gene: TRBJ2-1
V gene: TRBV18
clone size: .
D gene: .
CDR3 protein: CASSPPPGRTIGNEQFF
CDR3 DNA: TGTGCCAGCTCACCACCTCCAGGGCGGACTATCGGTAATGAGCAGTTCTTC

J gene: TRBJ1-2
V gene: TRBV12-3/TRBV12-4
clone size: .
D gene: .
CDR3 protein: CASSSTGISGYTF
CDR3 DNA: TGTGCCAGCAGTTCTACAGGAATAAGTGGCTACACCTTC

J gene: TRBJ1-2
V gene: TRBV7-9
clone size: .
D gene: TRBD1
CDR3 protein: CASSAGQGAIYGYTF
CDR3 DNA: TGTGCCAGCAGCGCCGGACAGGGGGCGATCTATGGCTACACCTTC

J gene: TRBJ1-2
V gene: TRBV20-1
clone size: .
D gene: .
CDR3 protein: CSAYRDYGYTF
CDR3 DNA: TGCAGTGCCTACCGGGACTATGGCTACACCTTC

J gene: TRBJ1-2
V gene: TRBV7-8
clone size: .
D gene: TRBD1
CDR3 protein: CASSLQQGFVNYGYTF
CDR3 DNA: TGTGCCAGCAGCCTCCAACAGGGGTTCGTCAACTATGGCTACACCTTC

J gene: TRBJ1-2
V gene: TRBV2
clone size: .
D gene: TRBD1
CDR3 protein: CASSEASRDRVHGYTF
CDR3 DNA: TGTGCCAGCAGTGAAGCTAGTAGGGACAGGGTGCATGGCTACACCTTC

J gene: TRBJ2-2
V gene: TRBV3-1/TRBV3-2
clone size: .
D gene: TRBD2
CDR3 protein: CASSLWMEASGGPYTGELFF
CDR3 DNA: TGTGCCAGCAGCCTCTGGATGGAGGCTAGCGGGGGCCCTTACACCGGGGAGCTGTTTTTT

J gene: TRBJ2-2
V gene: TRBV28
clone size: few
D gene: TRBD2
CDR3 protein: CASSPGLANTGELFF
CDR3 DNA: TGTGCCAGCAGTCCCGGACTAGCGAACACCGGGGAGCTGTTTTTT

J gene: TRBJ2-1
V gene: TRBV13
clone size: .
D gene: TRBD1
CDR3 protein: CASSLRGRVDEQFF
CDR3 DNA: TGTGCCAGCAGCCTCAGGGGGCGGGTAGATGAGCAGTTCTTC

J gene: TRBJ2-3
V gene: TRBV28
clone size: .
D gene: .
CDR3 protein: CASTSIRGDTQYF
CDR3 DNA: TGTGCCAGCACAAGCATACGCGGGGATACGCAGTATTTT

J gene: TRBJ1-1
V gene: TRBV6-2/TRBV6-3
clone size: .
D gene: .
CDR3 protein: CASSPQPLRGGSRNTEAFF
CDR3 DNA: TGTGCCAGCAGTCCGCAACCCTTAAGAGGAGGCAGTCGGAACACTGAAGCTTTCTTT

J gene: TRBJ1-1
V gene: TRBV7-6
clone size: .
D gene: TRBD1
CDR3 protein: CASSLGPQGVFAEAFF
CDR3 DNA: TGTGCCAGCAGCTTGGGACCCCAGGGGGTATTCGCTGAAGCTTTCTTT

J gene: TRBJ1-2
V gene: TRBV2
clone size: once
D gene: TRBD1
CDR3 protein: CASSGDSNYGYTF
CDR3 DNA: TGTGCCAGCAGTGGGGACAGTAACTATGGCTACACCTTC

J gene: TRBJ2-7
V gene: TRBV5-1
clone size: .
D gene: TRBD1
CDR3 protein: CASSPLTGDEQYF
CDR3 DNA: TGCGCCAGCAGCCCTCTGACAGGGGACGAGCAGTACTTC

J gene: TRBJ2-5
V gene: TRBV10-3
clone size: .
D gene: .
CDR3 protein: CAISEVGAQETQYF
CDR3 DNA: TGTGCCATCAGTGAGGTGGGGGCCCAAGAGACCCAGTACTTC

J gene: TRBJ1-1
V gene: TRBV6-5
clone size: .
D gene: .
CDR3 protein: CASSPRLNTEAFF
CDR3 DNA: TGTGCCAGCAGTCCCCGTTTGAACACTGAAGCTTTCTTT

J gene: TRBJ1-5
V gene: TRBV27
clone size: once
D gene: .
CDR3 protein: CASSPQRFGPNQPQHF
CDR3 DNA: TGTGCCAGCAGCCCCCAGCGGTTCGGGCCCAATCAGCCCCAGCATTTT

J gene: TRBJ2-7
V gene: TRBV6-2/TRBV6-3
clone size: .
D gene: .
CDR3 protein: CASSNKYEQYF
CDR3 DNA: TGTGCCAGCAGCAACAAATACGAGCAGTACTTC

J gene: TRBJ1-1
V gene: TRBV5-1
clone size: .
D gene: .
CDR3 protein: CASSFTSGSRTEAFF
CDR3 DNA: TGCGCCAGCAGCTTTACCTCAGGTAGTCGTACTGAAGCTTTCTTT

J gene: TRBJ1-1
V gene: TRBV30
clone size: .
D gene: .
CDR3 protein: CAWNGRVMNTEAFF
CDR3 DNA: TGTGCCTGGAATGGGCGGGTCATGAACACTGAAGCTTTCTTT

J gene: TRBJ1-2
V gene: TRBV4-1
clone size: .
D gene: TRBD1
CDR3 protein: CASSQGTGTRGLYGYTF
CDR3 DNA: TGCGCCAGCAGCCAAGGGACAGGGACTCGGGGGTTGTATGGCTACACCTTC

J gene: TRBJ2-3
V gene: TRBV5-6
clone size: once
D gene: TRBD2
CDR3 protein: CASRPDSGGTQYF
CDR3 DNA: TGTGCCAGCAGGCCTGACTCGGGGGGTACGCAGTATTTT

J gene: TRBJ1-6
V gene: TRBV19
clone size: .
D gene: .
CDR3 protein: CASSIAYQGFPDSPLHF
CDR3 DNA: TGTGCCAGTAGTATAGCTTATCAGGGGTTCCCTGATTCACCCCTCCACTTT

J gene: TRBJ1-5
V gene: TRBV5-1
clone size: .
D gene: TRBD1
CDR3 protein: CASSRTGGNQPQHF
CDR3 DNA: TGCGCCAGCAGCCGAACAGGGGGCAATCAGCCCCAGCATTTT

J gene: TRBJ2-4
V gene: TRBV2
clone size: .
D gene: TRBD1
CDR3 protein: CASNREQGKNIQYF
CDR3 DNA: TGTGCCAGCAATAGAGAACAGGGGAAAAACATTCAGTACTTC

J gene: TRBJ2-2
V gene: TRBV4-1
clone size: .
D gene: TRBD1
CDR3 protein: CASKNSGDRAYTGELFF
CDR3 DNA: TGCGCCAGCAAAAATTCGGGGGACAGGGCTTACACCGGGGAGCTGTTTTTT

J gene: TRBJ2-3
V gene: TRBV28
clone size: .
D gene: .
CDR3 protein: CASIGLYPSTDTQYF
CDR3 DNA: TGTGCCAGCATCGGACTATATCCTAGCACAGATACGCAGTATTTT

J gene: TRBJ2-5
V gene: TRBV5-1
clone size: .
D gene: TRBD2
CDR3 protein: CASSPLAGGGRETQYF
CDR3 DNA: TGCGCCAGCAGCCCGCTAGCGGGTGGAGGTCGGGAGACCCAGTACTTC

J gene: TRBJ2-1
V gene: TRBV5-1
clone size: .
D gene: TRBD2
CDR3 protein: CASSPLAGPYNEQFF
CDR3 DNA: TGCGCCAGCAGCCCCCTAGCGGGTCCGTACAATGAGCAGTTCTTC

J gene: TRBJ1-2
V gene: TRBV6-5
clone size: .
D gene: TRBD1
CDR3 protein: CASRSPTGGNYGYTF
CDR3 DNA: TGTGCCAGCAGGTCCCCGACAGGGGGAAACTATGGCTACACCTTC

J gene: TRBJ1-6
V gene: TRBV5-4
clone size: .
D gene: .
CDR3 protein: CASSLALGGPELSNSPLHF
CDR3 DNA: TGTGCCAGCAGCTTGGCGTTGGGGGGGCCCGAACTCTCGAATTCACCCCTCCACTTT

J gene: TRBJ1-2
V gene: TRBV6-6
clone size: few
D gene: TRBD1
CDR3 protein: CASIQSGTGAGGYTF
CDR3 DNA: TGTGCCAGCATTCAATCCGGGACAGGGGCAGGTGGCTACACCTTC

J gene: TRBJ2-4
V gene: TRBV19
clone size: .
D gene: TRBD2
CDR3 protein: CASSIASGGKNIQYF
CDR3 DNA: TGTGCCAGTAGTATTGCTAGCGGGGGCAAAAACATTCAGTACTTC

J gene: TRBJ1-1
V gene: TRBV18
clone size: .
D gene: .
CDR3 protein: CASSPVQVLSEAFF
CDR3 DNA: TGTGCCAGCTCACCGGTGCAGGTTCTAAGTGAAGCTTTCTTT

J gene: TRBJ2-1
V gene: TRBV7-2
clone size: .
D gene: .
CDR3 protein: CASSLGRANEQFF
CDR3 DNA: TGTGCCAGCAGCTTAGGGCGGGCCAATGAGCAGTTCTTC

J gene: TRBJ1-5
V gene: TRBV19
clone size: .
D gene: .
CDR3 protein: CASSNQGRGGHSNQPQHF
CDR3 DNA: TGTGCCAGTAGTAACCAGGGAAGGGGCGGTCATAGCAATCAGCCCCAGCATTTT

J gene: TRBJ2-3
V gene: TRBV6-1
clone size: .
D gene: TRBD1
CDR3 protein: CASSEGQPNTDTQYF
CDR3 DNA: TGTGCCAGCAGTGAGGGACAGCCCAACACAGATACGCAGTATTTT

J gene: TRBJ1-5
V gene: TRBV15
clone size: .
D gene: TRBD1
CDR3 protein: CATSGGTGVYNQPQHF
CDR3 DNA: TGTGCCACCAGCGGCGGGACAGGGGTGTACAATCAGCCCCAGCATTTT

J gene: TRBJ1-1
V gene: TRBV3-1/TRBV3-2
clone size: .
D gene: .
CDR3 protein: CASSHVTRGMNTEAFF
CDR3 DNA: TGTGCCAGCAGCCACGTGACAAGGGGGATGAACACTGAAGCTTTCTTT

J gene: TRBJ2-7
V gene: TRBV9
clone size: few
D gene: .
CDR3 protein: CASSVGEGVEQYF
CDR3 DNA: TGTGCCAGCAGCGTTGGGGAAGGGGTCGAGCAGTACTTC

J gene: TRBJ2-7
V gene: TRBV5-1
clone size: once
D gene: TRBD2
CDR3 protein: CASSYKPGTSGGLSYEQYF
CDR3 DNA: TGCGCCAGCAGCTACAAACCCGGGACTAGCGGGGGACTATCCTACGAGCAGTACTTC

J gene: TRBJ1-5
V gene: TRBV6-2/TRBV6-3
clone size: .
D gene: .
CDR3 protein: CASSYPQFMGPWRPQHF
CDR3 DNA: TGTGCCAGCAGTTACCCCCAATTTATGGGGCCTTGGCGTCCCCAGCATTTT

J gene: TRBJ2-7
V gene: TRBV7-2
clone size: many
D gene: .
CDR3 protein: CASSSQGGGYEQYF
CDR3 DNA: TGTGCCAGCAGCTCCCAGGGGGGTGGATACGAGCAGTACTTC

J gene: TRBJ1-5
V gene: TRBV28
clone size: .
D gene: .
CDR3 protein: CASSLKGDYKNQPQHF
CDR3 DNA: TGTGCCAGCAGTTTAAAAGGGGATTATAAAAATCAGCCCCAGCATTTT

J gene: TRBJ2-2
V gene: TRBV7-9
clone size: .
D gene: TRBD2
CDR3 protein: CASFLAGARGTGELFF
CDR3 DNA: TGTGCCAGCTTCCTAGCGGGGGCCCGTGGTACCGGGGAGCTGTTTTTT

J gene: TRBJ2-7
V gene: TRBV19
clone size: .
D gene: .
CDR3 protein: CASSQDRLSYEQYF
CDR3 DNA: TGTGCCAGTAGTCAAGACAGATTATCCTACGAGCAGTACTTC

J gene: TRBJ2-1
V gene: TRBV29-1
clone size: .
D gene: .
CDR3 protein: CSYGGSGPQFF
CDR3 DNA: TGCAGCTACGGAGGGTCAGGACCACAGTTCTTC

J gene: TRBJ2-3
V gene: TRBV5-1
clone size: .
D gene: .
CDR3 protein: CASSPFGGTQYF
CDR3 DNA: TGCGCCAGCAGCCCCTTCGGAGGTACGCAGTATTTT

J gene: TRBJ1-1
V gene: TRBV6-5
clone size: .
D gene: TRBD1
CDR3 protein: CASSYSPRTGTEAFF
CDR3 DNA: TGTGCCAGCAGTTACTCCCCTAGGACAGGTACTGAAGCTTTCTTT

J gene: TRBJ2-5
V gene: TRBV9
clone size: .
D gene: TRBD2
CDR3 protein: CASSVGTSGGQETQYF
CDR3 DNA: TGTGCCAGCAGCGTAGGAACTAGCGGGGGACAAGAGACCCAGTACTTC

J gene: TRBJ1-4
V gene: TRBV11-2
clone size: .
D gene: TRBD1
CDR3 protein: CASSPDRRAWKLFF
CDR3 DNA: TGTGCCAGCAGCCCGGACAGGAGGGCTTGGAAACTGTTTTTT

J gene: TRBJ1-2
V gene: TRBV27
clone size: .
D gene: TRBD1
CDR3 protein: CASSLGGQGIGGYTF
CDR3 DNA: TGTGCCAGCAGTTTAGGTGGACAGGGAATTGGTGGCTACACCTTC

J gene: TRBJ1-3
V gene: TRBV4-2
clone size: .
D gene: .
CDR3 protein: CASSQDVAVGNTIYF
CDR3 DNA: TGTGCCAGCAGCCAAGATGTGGCAGTTGGAAACACCATATATTTT

J gene: TRBJ2-7
V gene: TRBV6-5
clone size: .
D gene: .
CDR3 protein: CASRSTLVYEQYF
CDR3 DNA: TGTGCCAGCAGGAGTACCCTCGTCTACGAGCAGTACTTC

J gene: TRBJ1-1
V gene: TRBV6-4
clone size: once
D gene: TRBD1
CDR3 protein: CASTGQVMNTEAFF
CDR3 DNA: TGTGCCAGCACCGGACAGGTCATGAACACTGAAGCTTTCTTT